The 2 T cell receptor beta chains given below trace back to one sample, sequenced in a study of shared clonotypes between healthy human individuals. Assay: immunoSEQ multiplex PCR; the TCRdb copy retains only in-frame clones and omits some. The sample has a few hundred thousand clones, 87% seen once; the top ten hold 15% to 20%. Sequenced input: memory CD8+ T cells sorted from blood. The sample's subset: CD45RO+ cells pooled with CCR7-negative TemRA cells. The receptors originated from a man aged 18 to 35 in good health.

The chain uses TRBV5-1 and TRBJ2-1; perhaps TRBD2 as D (6 bases). CDR1 and CDR2 (germline): SGHRS, YFSETQ. The CDR3 has 15 residues. Trimming removed 2 bases from V and 9 bases from J, with 18 bases in between. The CDR3 is CASSFPLGRGGEQFF. The CDR3 nucleotides read TGCGCCAGCAGCTTCCCGTTGGGTAGGGGAGGTGAGCAGTTCTTC.

The genes are TRBV6-6 and TRBJ1-6, with 8 bases that match TRBD1. This CDR3 has 16 residues. Germline loops: CDR1 MNHNY, CDR2 SVGAGI (reference sequence). Losses at the gene ends were 5 bases for V and 3 bases for J; bases not matched to a gene: 6. Written as DNA, the CDR3 is TGTGCCAGCAGTCGGGACAGGCTTATCTATAATTCACCCCTCCACTTT. Its protein product is CASSRDRLIYNSPLHF.